This TCR beta chain was obtained from a study of CD8+CD57+ T cells in acquired aplastic anemia. V shed 3 bases and J 4 bases; nucleotides not matched to a gene: 3. Germline lookup yields CDR1 SGHAT and CDR2 FQNNGV. This CDR3 is built from 14 residues. TCR beta VDJ combinations and CDR3 sequences were profiled from genomic DNA. TCRdb fed the reads into MiXCR, producing one record per CDR3 protein. Of hundreds of thousands of distinct CDR3 sequences listed, around 68% are singletons. This sequence was found in a human donor in good health, serving as a control. Sequencing was done on a sample of sorted CD4+, CD8+, or CD8+CD57+ T cells (not recorded which) from PBMCs. This chain links TRBV11-2 with TRBJ2-1, with TRBD1 identical over 7 bases. Here the CDR3 DNA reads TGTGCCAGCAGCTTGAGACAGGGATACAATGAGCAGTTCTTC. It codes for CASSLRQGYNEQFF. The whole variable domain, filled in from reference TRBV11-2 and TRBJ2-1, reads EAGVAQSPRYKIIEKRQSVAFWCNPISGHATLYWYQQILGQGPKLLIQFQNNGVVDDSQLPKDRFSAERLKGVDSTLKIQPAKLEDSAVYLCASSLRQGYNEQFFGPGTRLTVL.